This entry features one T cell receptor beta chain sequence. This clonotype has a handful of counts. The specificity of this receptor is unknown. No qualities accompany the bases; no much larger clone lies one base away. This specimen belongs to a study of response to subunit inactivated influenza vaccine (dated 2018 in TCRdb). About the study as a whole: Deep quantitative T cell receptor repertoire profiling was used in the study to track responses to a trivalent subunit inactivated influenza vaccine. Beyond this particular receptor, the publication reports: It was suggested by the authors that each seasonal influenza vaccination may recruit only a limited number of new T cells.

Library preparation was by RT-PCR. The sample was run on an Illumina HiSeq 2500. TCRdb trimmed public reads at Q25 via fastp, called clones via MiXCR and kept in-frame beta chains. One record per CDR3 amino acid sequence lists the most common genes and DNA. The sample table shows hundreds of thousands of distinct CDR3 sequences, and approximately 16% are seen once. Of the sample, less than 4% falls within the top ten clones. In the germline V gene (reference sequence), CDR1 corresponds to LGHDT and CDR2 to YNNKEL. Between the V and J ends, shortened by 2 bases and 7 bases respectively, the junction contains 11 bases. Including cysteine and phenylalanine, the CDR3 has 13 amino acids. Only the CDR3 region is kept as DNA, spanning 39 bases read in frame from base 1.

The rearrangement combines TRBV3-1 with TRBJ1-1; 5 matching bases give a weak D call of TRBD1. This sequence originates from a man aged 50 to 75 who received an inactivated influenza vaccine. Donor details come from another sample of the same person, matched by shared clones. Sequencing used CD4+ T cells sorted from PBMCs, obtained about 23 months after vaccination. The DNA sequence is as follows: TGTGCCAGCAGCCAACGTCCGGGGGATGAAGCTTTCTTT. It translates as CASSQRPGDEAFF.